The clone carrying this T cell receptor beta chain was detected only once. Its target is not known. This sample is part of a study of cytotoxic CD8 clonotypes in ibrutinib-treated CLL. Target depth was 1 in 200,000 to 1 in 1 million T cells, about 10x per clonotype. Assay used: immunoSEQ multiplex PCR; TCRdb lists only in-frame clones, some missing. The table records approximately 46,000 clones, roughly three quarters of them present only once. Study-wide results and caveats: Patients had baseline clonality above age-matched healthy donors, and this clonality moved with circulating CD8+ T-cell counts.

The CDR3 totals 13 residues. Trimming took 5 bases from V and 1 from J, leaving 8 bases between them. The germline V gene has CDR1 MNHEY and CDR2 SMNVEV (reference sequence). The chain employs TRBV27 and TRBJ1-2; D is undetermined. The clonotype comes from a human donor with chronic lymphocytic leukemia. Source: PBMCs, taken after 12 months of ibrutinib treatment. The CDR3 DNA follows: TGTGCCAGCAGTCCCCGAGGTAACTATGGCTACACCTTC. This translates into CASSPRGNYGYTF.